This T cell receptor (beta chain) was identified in a study of T cell responses to AZD1222 COVID-19 vaccine. Study-level findings and limits: Baseline seropositivity characterized only six AZD1222 recipients. Researchers report vaccine-associated CD4 TCRs spanning spike, with dominance at 160-218 and 743-854. The donor cohort was predominantly white British with a female majority, and clonal diversity may have been underestimated. Repertoires were obtained solely post-peak T cell response.

This table comes from immunoSEQ multiplex PCR, and its TCRdb copy is limited to in-frame clones, with some not included. This sample has approximately 180,000 clones, with 92% found just once. The CDR3 is 13 residues long. Germline V lookup: CDR1 MGHRA, CDR2 YSYEKL. J was trimmed by 3 bases and V by 3 bases; bases with no gene match: 2. As to this clone: No antigen is known for it.

The sequenced sample was peripheral blood, obtained on day 0 of AZD1222 vaccination. This clonotype was sampled from an adult in good health. This chain joins TRBV4-1 and TRBJ2-7; 7 nucleotides match TRBD2. The CDR3 reads CASSQTSNYEQYF. CDR3 DNA sequence: TGCGCCAGCAGCCAGACTAGCAACTACGAGCAGTACTTC.